The sequence of this T cell receptor (beta chain) was determined in a study of early T cells in non-severe SARS-CoV-2 infection. Study-level background: Sequenced bulk RNA came from whole blood that was unsorted, and chains were unpaired.

Findings and limits, study-wide: Matches to VDJdb favored anti-spike CD8 responses and missed private and CD4 specificities.

This clonotype was counted ten times or more. Its target is unknown. Trimming removed 6 bases from V and 6 bases from J; junction bases left unmatched: 7. The CDR3 length is 13 residues. Germline CDR1 reads LNHDA; CDR2 reads SQIVND (reference sequence). Unique molecular identifier tags were affixed to discrete cDNA molecules. TCRdb passed the 5' RACE reads through MiXCR, listing each CDR3 protein once. The repertoire has 63,000 or so distinct CDR3 sequences, about an eighth of them found once; the top ten carry roughly 5.7%. The gene calls are TRBV19 and TRBJ1-2, with 7 bases identical to TRBD1. This TCR was sampled from an adult who was a healthcare worker with PCR-confirmed SARS-CoV-2 infection or an uninfected control (not recorded which). The sequencing here drew on whole blood, taken at baseline. CDR3 DNA: TGTGCCAGTAGGAGGAGGGACAGCGATGGCTACACCTTC. This sequence encodes CASRRRDSDGYTF.